The rows below give T cell receptor beta chains drawn from one sample of a study of T cell changes during pregnancy in multiple sclerosis. Clones were read by immunoSEQ multiplex PCR, and TCRdb kept only the in-frame ones, dropping some. The repertoire holds approximately 100,000 clones, with roughly 90% as singletons. Sequenced here: peripheral blood, sampled after pregnancy. The receptors stem from a female donor with multiple sclerosis, enrolled in a pregnancy study. Both conserved end residues are part of each CDR3. D genes are given only for firm matches. Size is stated for part of the rows, as once, few or many counts, or as a class when the clone is expanded.

TRBJ1-1,TRBV5-1,NA,few,TGCGCCAGCAGCTCGCCGGGAGGGGGGAACACTGAAGCTTTCTTT,CASSSPGGGNTEAFF
TRBJ1-5,TRBV15,NA,few,TGTGCCACCAGGGGCGGGGCGCAGCCCCAGCATTTT,CATRGGAQPQHF
TRBJ2-7,TRBV6-1,TRBD2,NA,TGTGCCAGCACCACCGGGGGGAAACCCTACGAGCAGTACTTC,CASTTGGKPYEQYF
TRBJ1-4,TRBV4-1,TRBD1,NA,TGCGCCAGCAGCCGCGGGACAGGGCGAGAAAAACTGTTTTTT,CASSRGTGREKLFF
TRBJ1-5,TRBV30,NA,NA,TGTGCCTGGAGTGGAACAGGGAGCAATCAGCCCCAGCATTTT,CAWSGTGSNQPQHF
TRBJ2-7,TRBV10-1,NA,many,TGCGCCAGCAGTGTAGCCGACTCCTACGAGCAGTACTTC,CASSVADSYEQYF
TRBJ2-2,TRBV19,NA,NA,TGTGCCAGTAGTATTCTACAGGACGGGGAGCTGTTTTTT,CASSILQDGELFF
TRBJ2-1,TRBV4-1,NA,NA,TGCGCCAGCAGCCAAGAAGGCTGGAGCAACAATGAGCAGTTCTTC,CASSQEGWSNNEQFF
TRBJ2-1,TRBV7-6,TRBD2,NA,TGTGCCAGCAGCTTAGTCCTAGCGGGGGGCAATGAGCAGTTCTTC,CASSLVLAGGNEQFF
TRBJ2-1,TRBV9,NA,NA,TGTGCCAGCAGCGTAGGGGGGGCCTACAATGAGCAGTTCTTC,CASSVGGAYNEQFF
TRBJ1-2,TRBV7-2,NA,NA,TGTGCCAGCAGCTCACAGGACAGCCCCAACTATGGCTACACCTTC,CASSSQDSPNYGYTF
TRBJ1-5,TRBV6-5,NA,NA,TGTGCCAGCAGTTCCACGACAGACAGCAATCAGCCCCAGCATTTT,CASSSTTDSNQPQHF
TRBJ2-3,TRBV5-1,TRBD2,NA,TGCGCCAGCAGCTTAAGCGGGGGGGGAGATACGCAGTATTTT,CASSLSGGGDTQYF
TRBJ2-1,TRBV5-1,TRBD2,NA,TGCGCCAGCAGCTTGTCCAGCGGGGGCTCCAATGAGCAGTTCTTC,CASSLSSGGSNEQFF
TRBJ2-3,TRBV29-1,NA,NA,TGCAGCGCTGAGGGCCTGGGGCAGGGAGATACGCAGTATTTT,CSAEGLGQGDTQYF
TRBJ2-5,TRBV27,TRBD2,NA,TGTGCCAGCAGTTTATCGATAGGTCTAGCGGGGCAAGAGACCCAGTACTTC,CASSLSIGLAGQETQYF
TRBJ1-1,TRBV27,NA,few,TGTGCCAGCAGGGCGTGGGGCTCTGGGACTGAAGCTTTCTTT,CASRAWGSGTEAFF
TRBJ2-3,TRBV14,NA,NA,TGTGCCAGCAGCCATATTGGCAAAGATACGCAGTATTTT,CASSHIGKDTQYF
TRBJ1-2,TRBV25-1,NA,few,TGTGCCAGCAGTGACCCAGGGTTTGGCTACACCTTC,CASSDPGFGYTF
TRBJ2-7,TRBV7-2,NA,NA,TGTGCCAGCAGCCCAAGGACAGTAAGGACCTACGAGCAGTACTTC,CASSPRTVRTYEQYF
TRBJ2-1,TRBV7-3,TRBD2,NA,TGTGCCAGCAGCTTAGTAGTTGGCGGGGGGAGCAATGAGCAGTTCTTC,CASSLVVGGGSNEQFF
TRBJ2-7,TRBV27,TRBD2,NA,TGTGCCAGCAGTCTCAATCTTGGGACTAGCGGGGGGAACGAGCAGTACTTC,CASSLNLGTSGGNEQYF